The present entry profiles one T cell receptor (beta chain) with its context. The data were taken from a study of blood T cell repertoires in COVID-19. Study details: The United States, Italy and Spain supplied acute and convalescent COVID-19 samples. PBMCs, B-cell-depleted T cells, or T cells were the source of the cDNA or gDNA that made up the material.

Study processing details: Estimation of nucleated cell counts was performed using reference gene primer amplification. Repertoires were generated with immunoSEQ multiplex PCR, while TCRdb's copy carries only in-frame clones and drops some. The V and J calls and the clone size are those of that table, but D and trimming were determined from the DNA. The sample holds tens of thousands of clones, 90% to 95% seen once. The sample comprised peripheral blood. The clonotype was recovered from a human donor in a cohort sampled during active COVID-19.

The CDR3 region has the DNA TGCGCCAGCAGCTTCGACAGGGACTATGGCTACACCTTC. Translation: CASSFDRDYGYTF. The genes are TRBV5-1 and TRBJ1-2; 7 positions agree with TRBD1. The CDR3 consists of 13 residues. V was pared by 2 bases and J by 3 bases, with 1 base of the junction left unmatched. CDR1 is SGHRS and CDR2 is YFSETQ in the germline V gene.